The 26 T cell receptor beta chains below were found in one sample sequenced in a study of CD8 T cells in ankylosing spondylitis. The study's findings and limits: A TCR beta motif made of under 10 highly homologous variants seemed typical of ankylosing spondylitis blood.

Via MiXCR, TCRdb re-called the 5' RACE reads, giving one row per CDR3 protein. The table has 700,000 or so distinct CDR3 sequences, under 20% seen once. These receptors have no known antigen. The sample was blood, either unsorted or a sorted T cell fraction (not recorded which). Every receptor here comes from a male donor with ankylosing spondylitis.

This clonotype showed up just once. The rearrangement joins TRBV20-1 to TRBJ2-1, with 9 bases that match TRBD2. CDR3 length: 16 residues. The germline V gene encodes CDR1 DFQATT and CDR2 SNEGSKA (reference sequence). With V trimmed by 4 bases and J by 4 bases, 11 bases remained unmatched. CDR3 region: CSAINLAGPPYNEQFF. The DNA for the CDR3 is TGCAGTGCTATCAATCTAGCGGGGCCCCCTTACAATGAGCAGTTCTTC.

This chain uses TRBV20-1 with TRBJ2-3; 8 positions agree with TRBD2. V was clipped by 5 bases and J by 4 bases; unmatched bases: 14. CDR1 and CDR2 from the germline V gene are DFQATT and SNEGSKA (reference sequence). This CDR3 region has 16 residues. The CDR3 protein is CSAVGYDGLAADTQYF. The CDR3 bases are TGCAGTGCTGTGGGCTACGACGGACTAGCCGCAGATACGCAGTATTTT.

This clonotype showed up just a few times. The J gene is TRBJ1-2, the V gene TRBV11-1; D is ambiguous. CDR1 is SGHAT and CDR2 is FQDESV in the germline V gene (reference sequence). V lost 6 bases, J lost 1 base, and 24 bases lay in between. CDR3 size: 18 residues. CDR3 in amino acids: CASRPLRKEENRNYGYTF. CDR3 in DNA: TGTGCCAGCAGACCCTTAAGGAAGGAGGAAAATCGTAACTATGGCTACACCTTC. Combining the CDR3 with reference TRBV11-1 and TRBJ1-2 gives the whole variable domain EAEVAQSPRYKITEKSQAVAFWCDPISGHATLYWYRQILGQGPELLVQFQDESVVDDSQLPKDRFSAERLKGVDSTLKIQPAELGDSAMYLCASRPLRKEENRNYGYTFGSGTRLTVV.

This rearrangement joins TRBV28 to TRBJ1-5; a weak D match, TRBD1 (5 bases). Germline CDR1 and CDR2: MDHEN and SYDVKM. The CDR3 runs 12 residues. V was shortened by 11 bases and J by 2 bases, with 10 bases between the two germline ends. CDR3 amino acids: CAGGGGNQPQHF. Written as DNA, the CDR3 is TGTGCCGGCGGGGGGGGCAATCAGCCCCAGCATTTT.

This clonotype was seen only a few times. V is TRBV12-3 or TRBV12-4 and J is TRBJ1-3; a possible D gene is TRBD1 (6 bases). The CDR3 length is 12 residues. Deletions cut 11 bases from V and 3 bases from J, with 11 bases between. The DNA of the CDR3 is TGTGCCGCCCGGGACATTGGAAACACCATATATTTT. Translation: CAARDIGNTIYF.

This clonotype showed up just a few times. The chain is built from TRBV7-3 and TRBJ1-3; unclear D gene. CDR1 is SGHTA, CDR2 FQGTGA, per germline. Trimming cost V 6 bases and J 3 bases, with 9 bases left between them. The CDR3 runs 13 residues. Written as DNA, the CDR3 is TGTGCCAGCAGTATGGGGTATGGAAACACCATATATTTT. Residues: CASSMGYGNTIYF.

This clonotype was seen a few times. This chain joins TRBV5-6 and TRBJ1-2, with D perhaps matching TRBD1 (6 bases). This CDR3 comprises 14 residues. The ends were cut back, 3 bases at V and 7 bases at J, with 16 bases in the middle. The germline CDR1 and CDR2 sequences are SGHDT and YYEEEE. The CDR3 coding sequence is TGTGCCAGCAGCTCGGGAACTTTCAGGGGTGGCTACACCTTC. As protein: CASSSGTFRGGYTF.

This clonotype was counted between two and nine times. The chain combines TRBV11-2 with TRBJ2-3; D is undetermined. The V end lost 7 bases, the J end lost 4 bases, and 12 bases lay between the germline ends. Germline CDR1 reads SGHAT; CDR2 reads FQNNGV. The CDR3 covers 13 residues. Here the CDR3 reads CASKESSPDTQYF. CDR3 DNA: TGTGCCAGCAAAGAATCCAGCCCAGATACGCAGTATTTT.

This clonotype came up a few times. The rearrangement joins TRBV11-2 to TRBJ2-2; 7 bases fit TRBD2. The CDR3 runs 16 residues. From germline, CDR1 is SGHAT and CDR2 FQNNGV. The V segment lost 1 base and the J segment 6 bases; nucleotides outside the gene matches: 8. The CDR3 is CASSLVAGEGSGELFF. The DNA for the CDR3 is TGTGCCAGCAGCTTAGTGGCGGGAGAGGGTTCCGGGGAGCTGTTTTTT.

This clonotype was seen more than once but under ten times. The chain links TRBV15 to TRBJ2-1, with TRBD1 identical over 7 bases. After removal of 4 bases from V and 9 bases from J, the junction contained 9 bases not matched to a gene. The CDR3 is made up of 14 amino acids. Looked up from germline, CDR1 is LNHNV and CDR2 is YYDKDF (reference sequence). CDR3: CATSKDQGGGEQFF. The CDR3 nucleotides read TGTGCCACCAGCAAGGATCAAGGGGGCGGTGAGCAGTTCTTC.

This clonotype was observed at least ten times. The chain employs TRBV2 and TRBJ1-1; a possible D gene is TRBD1 (5 bases). Trimming pared 3 bases from V and 1 base from J, leaving 12 bases between. Germline CDR1 reads SNHLY; CDR2 reads FYNNEI. This CDR3 has 15 residues. The CDR3, as DNA: TGTGCCAGCAGTGAGTTGGGGGGGGAGAACACTGAAGCTTTCTTT. Protein product: CASSELGGENTEAFF.

This clonotype was seen only a few times. The chain combines TRBV29-1 with TRBJ1-2, with 9 bases lining up with TRBD1. V lost 5 bases to trimming and J lost 7 bases; unmatched junction nucleotides: 5. CDR1 SQVTM and CDR2 ANQGSEA come from the germline V gene. This CDR3 spans 12 amino acids. The CDR3 protein is CSVPSDRGGYTF. CDR3 bases: TGCAGCGTTCCCTCGGACAGGGGTGGCTACACCTTC.

This clonotype was observed a handful of times. CDR3 residues: CASSWRTFNTGELFF. DNA of the CDR3: TGTGCCAGCAGTTGGAGGACCTTTAACACCGGGGAGCTGTTTTTT. This chain links TRBV27 with TRBJ2-2; D may be TRBD2 (5 bases). The germline V gene encodes CDR1 MNHEY and CDR2 SMNVEV (reference sequence). The V and J ends lost 4 bases and 2 bases respectively, with 11 bases between them. This CDR3 is 15 amino acids long.

The genes are TRBV6-5 and TRBJ1-1; D gene uncertain. Trimming pared 10 bases from V and 5 bases from J, leaving 11 bases between. This CDR3 contains 11 residues. Germline CDR1 MNHEY, CDR2 SVGAGI. This CDR3 is CATSRGTEAFF. The CDR3, as DNA: TGTGCCACCTCACGAGGGACTGAAGCTTTCTTT.

This clonotype has a handful of counts. The chain is built from TRBV4-1 and TRBJ2-5; perhaps TRBD1 as D (5 bases). Germline V gene lookup returns CDR1 MGHRA and CDR2 YSYEKL. The V and J ends lost 0 bases and 5 bases respectively, with 10 bases between them. This CDR3 region has 14 residues. The CDR3 loop is CASSQEVGVETQYF. For the CDR3, the DNA is TGCGCCAGCAGCCAAGAGGTAGGGGTGGAGACCCAGTACTTC.

The J gene is TRBJ2-1, the V gene TRBV12-3 or TRBV12-4, with 7 bases aligning to TRBD1. Germline trimming cut 8 bases from V and 10 bases from J; bases unmatched to any gene: 14. This CDR3 has 14 amino acids. CDR3 DNA sequence: TGTGCCAGCGGACACTCAAACAGGGGCGGGGAGCAGTTCTTC. Amino acid sequence: CASGHSNRGGEQFF.

With respect to this clonotype: A read error is possible here, since a much larger clone lies one base away. The genes are TRBV14 and TRBJ2-7, with D unclear. Germline CDR1 SGHDN, CDR2 FVKESK. The V end lost 2 bases, the J end lost 2 bases, and 4 bases lay between the germline ends. This CDR3 is built from 12 residues. The CDR3 is CASSQQAYEQYF. The CDR3 nucleotides are TGTGCCAGCAGCCAACAAGCCTACGAGCAGTACTTC.

V gene TRBV20-1 combines with J gene TRBJ2-5; 9 bases match TRBD2. Germline V gene data show CDR1 as DFQATT and CDR2 as SNEGSKA (reference sequence). Trimming at V came to 3 bases and at J to 5 bases, leaving 4 bases not matched to a gene. The length of the CDR3 is 13 residues. Here the CDR3 DNA reads TGCAGTGCTAGGCCTAGCGGGATGGAGACCCAGTACTTC. Protein: CSARPSGMETQYF.

The J gene is TRBJ2-2, the V gene TRBV12-3 or TRBV12-4; D might be TRBD2 (7 bases). CDR3 size: 16 residues. The V gene lost 3 bases and the J gene lost 3 bases, with 14 bases spanning the gap. Here the CDR3 reads CASSLGRGGHTGELFF. The CDR3 coding sequence is TGTGCCAGCAGTTTGGGTCGCGGGGGCCACACCGGGGAGCTGTTTTTT.

V usage is TRBV7-9 and J usage is TRBJ2-7; D not certain. This CDR3 is built from 14 residues. Germline V gives CDR1 SEHNR, CDR2 FQNEAQ (reference sequence). Trimming pared 4 bases from V and 4 bases from J, leaving 14 bases between. The CDR3 region is CASSSSHLGYEQYF. The CDR3 DNA reads TGTGCCAGCAGCTCCTCCCACCTAGGGTACGAGCAGTACTTC.

This clonotype has a handful of counts. V usage is TRBV29-1 and J usage is TRBJ2-2; no definite D call. The CDR3 is 13 amino acids. Trimming took 5 bases from V and 0 from J, leaving 7 bases between them. Per the germline V gene, CDR1 is SQVTM and CDR2 is ANQGSEA. The CDR3 DNA sequence: TGCAGCGTTACCCCTCCGAACACCGGGGAGCTGTTTTTT. Amino acids: CSVTPPNTGELFF.

This clonotype was counted many times. V gene TRBV12-3 or TRBV12-4 combines with J gene TRBJ1-3, with 9 bases aligning to TRBD1. This CDR3 comprises 18 residues. V dropped 6 bases and J dropped 3; count of bases not matched to a gene: 15. DNA for the CDR3: TGTGCCAGCAGCCCGGACAGGGGAATCAGAGAAGATGGAAACACCATATATTTT. Translation gives CASSPDRGIREDGNTIYF.

The rearrangement joins TRBV20-1 to TRBJ2-2, with 10 bases identical to TRBD2. V was pared by 6 bases and J by 0 bases, with 10 bases of the junction left unmatched. CDR1 and CDR2 from the germline V gene are DFQATT and SNEGSKA (reference sequence). This CDR3 contains 17 residues. The CDR3 DNA reads as TGCAGTGCGCCCCTAGCGGGAGAGAGGTCGAACACCGGGGAGCTGTTTTTT. Its protein product is CSAPLAGERSNTGELFF.

This clonotype was detected a few times. The chain joins TRBV5-1 to TRBJ1-4; TRBD1 matches 7 bases. With V trimmed by 4 bases and J by 8 bases, 5 bases remained unmatched. Germline V gene data show CDR1 as SGHRS and CDR2 as YFSETQ. The CDR3 is 13 amino acids. The CDR3 DNA follows: TGCGCCAGCAGCCGACAGGGATCGGAAAAACTGTTTTTT. It is translated as CASSRQGSEKLFF.

This clonotype has more than one count but fewer than ten. This chain uses TRBV4-1 with TRBJ2-7; a possible D gene is TRBD2 (6 bases). The germline gives CDR1 MGHRA, CDR2 YSYEKL. Trimming left V 0 bases short and J 2 bases short, with 8 bases between. The CDR3 is made up of 14 amino acids. The CDR3 loop reads CASSQDGGTYEQYF. The CDR3 nucleotides read TGCGCCAGCAGCCAAGATGGAGGGACCTACGAGCAGTACTTC.

This clonotype came up a few times. Its ends do not fully match the called genes, so a read error is possible. The chain recombines TRBV20-1 with TRBJ2-7, with 9 bases fitting TRBD2. CDR1 is DFQATT, CDR2 SNEGSKA, per germline (reference sequence). The CDR3 length is 13 residues. CDR3 nucleotide sequence: TGCAGTGCTAGGCCCTCCCCTAGCGGGGTCACCCACTTC. It translates to CSARPSPSGVTHF.